A selection of T cell receptor beta chains follows, all from one sample in a study of CD8 T cells in ankylosing spondylitis. One entry per CDR3 protein results from TCRdb running MiXCR on the 5' RACE reads. There are around 91,000 distinct CDR3 sequences in the sample; roughly 10% occur only once, and under 35% lies in the top ten. Material for sequencing was blood, either unsorted or a sorted T cell fraction (not recorded which). The source is a male donor with ankylosing spondylitis. CDR3s include the opening cysteine and the closing phenylalanine or tryptophan. Each record gives: CDR3 protein, CDR3 DNA, D gene, clone size, V gene, J gene. The D gene is left open where the match is weak. Expanded clones get a size class; other rows say once, few or many, or leave the size out.

CASSAGTTGNQPQHF	TGTGCCAGCAGCGCCGGGACAACTGGCAATCAGCCCCAGCATTTT	NA	few	TRBV9	TRBJ1-5
CSARGSGTSYNEQFF	TGCAGTGCGAGGGGGTCCGGGACTAGCTACAATGAGCAGTTCTTC	TRBD2	NA	TRBV20-1	TRBJ2-1
CASSWGTLSGGELFF	TGTGCCAGCAGCTGGGGGACACTCTCGGGCGGGGAGCTGTTTTTT	NA	NA	TRBV27	TRBJ2-2
CASSLRLTGTQYF	TGTGCCAGCAGTTTACGACTTACGGGTACGCAGTATTTT	NA	NA	TRBV27	TRBJ2-3
CASSPSYEQYF	TGTGCCAGCAGCCCTTCGTACGAGCAGTACTTC	NA	many	TRBV12-3/TRBV12-4	TRBJ2-7
CASSSSGRAGELFF	TGCGCCAGCAGCTCGAGCGGGAGAGCCGGGGAGCTGTTTTTT	TRBD2	many	TRBV5-1	TRBJ2-2
CASSFAGSYEQYF	TGTGCCAGCAGTTTTGCAGGGAGCTACGAGCAGTACTTC	NA	few	TRBV12-3/TRBV12-4	TRBJ2-7
CASSFGTSGTFHEQFF	TGCGCCAGCAGCTTCGGGACTAGCGGGACGTTCCATGAGCAGTTCTTC	TRBD2	many	TRBV5-1	TRBJ2-1
CATSRDSGSQPQHF	TGTGCCACCAGCAGAGATAGCGGTTCTCAGCCCCAGCATTTT	NA	many	TRBV15	TRBJ1-5
CASRGSGRANILNEQFF	TGTGCCAGCAGGGGTAGCGGGAGGGCCAATATCCTTAATGAGCAGTTCTTC	TRBD2	many	TRBV27	TRBJ2-1
CASSQIEVGISGANVLTF	TGCGCCAGCAGCCAAATTGAAGTCGGAATCTCTGGGGCCAACGTCCTGACTTTC	NA	many	TRBV4-1	TRBJ2-6
CASSTAGNYNEQFF	TGTGCCAGCAGTACAGCGGGAAACTACAATGAGCAGTTCTTC	TRBD2	few	TRBV12-3/TRBV12-4	TRBJ2-1
CSARGASAVGTDTQYF	TGCAGTGCTCGGGGAGCTAGCGCCGTCGGGACAGATACGCAGTATTTT	NA	few	TRBV20-1	TRBJ2-3
CSASVDRAGTGIAHQPQHF	TGCAGTGCTAGTGTAGATAGGGCCGGGACGGGGATCGCTCATCAGCCCCAGCATTTT	NA	many	TRBV20-1	TRBJ1-5
CASSDPTGALVGEQFF	TGCGCCAGCAGTGACCCGACCGGGGCCCTCGTGGGTGAGCAGTTCTTC	NA	NA	TRBV10-2	TRBJ2-1
CASSLGGEGEQFF	TGTGCCAGCAGCTTAGGAGGAGAGGGTGAGCAGTTCTTC	NA	NA	TRBV7-9	TRBJ2-1